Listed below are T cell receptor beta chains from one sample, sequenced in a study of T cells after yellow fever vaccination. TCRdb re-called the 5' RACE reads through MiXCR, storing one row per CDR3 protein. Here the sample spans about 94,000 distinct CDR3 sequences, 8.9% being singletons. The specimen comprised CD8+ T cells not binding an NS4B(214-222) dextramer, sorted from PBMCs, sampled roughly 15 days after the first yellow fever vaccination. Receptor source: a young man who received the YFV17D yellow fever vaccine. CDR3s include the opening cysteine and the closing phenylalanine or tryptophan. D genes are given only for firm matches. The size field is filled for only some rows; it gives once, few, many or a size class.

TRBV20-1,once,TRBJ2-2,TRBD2,TGCAGTGCCGAAACAGGGACTAGCCTGAACACCGGGGAGCTGTTTTTT,CSAETGTSLNTGELFF
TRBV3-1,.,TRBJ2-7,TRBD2,TGTGCCAGCAGCCACCTTAGCGGGGGCGGCTCAGGGCGATACGAGCAGTACTTC,CASSHLSGGGSGRYEQYF
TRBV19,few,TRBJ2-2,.,TGTGCCAGTAGTACGGGACCGAACACCGGGGAGCTGTTTTTT,CASSTGPNTGELFF
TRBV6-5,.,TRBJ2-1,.,TGTGCCAGCAGTTACTCGAGACTACCCTCCGGTGAGCAGTTCTTC,CASSYSRLPSGEQFF
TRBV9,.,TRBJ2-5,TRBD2,TGTGCCAGCAGCGTAGCGGGACTAGCGGGGGCCTACCAAGAGACCCAGTACTTC,CASSVAGLAGAYQETQYF
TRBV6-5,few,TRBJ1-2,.,TGTGCCAGCAGTTACTCCGGCGGAGGATCTAACTATGGCTACACCTTC,CASSYSGGGSNYGYTF
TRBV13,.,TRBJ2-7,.,TGTGCCAGCAGCTCCGAGGGCGGCAGGCTCGGTGGCGAGCAGTACTTC,CASSSEGGRLGGEQYF
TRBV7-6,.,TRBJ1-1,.,TGTGCCAGCAGCTTAAGGGGGGCTGAAGCTTTCTTT,CASSLRGAEAFF
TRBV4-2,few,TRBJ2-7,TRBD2,TGTGCCAGCAGCCAAGAAGTTTCGAGCGGGGGGACCTACGAGCAGTACTTC,CASSQEVSSGGTYEQYF
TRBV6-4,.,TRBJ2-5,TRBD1,TGTGCCAGCAGTGCCGGGACAGGGGGCGCAGAGACCCAGTACTTC,CASSAGTGGAETQYF
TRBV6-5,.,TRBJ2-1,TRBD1,TGTGCCAGCAGTTACGGACAGGGACGAGAGCAGTTCTTC,CASSYGQGREQFF
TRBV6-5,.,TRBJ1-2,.,TGTGCCAGCAGTTATTGCCAGGGATGCGCCTTGAACTATGGCTACACCTTC,CASSYCQGCALNYGYTF
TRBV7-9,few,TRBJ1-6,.,TGTGCCAGCAGCTTACCCGGGGCTCCTTCACCCCTCCACTTT,CASSLPGAPSPLHF
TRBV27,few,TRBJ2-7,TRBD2,TGTGCCAGCAGACTAGCGGGCGCCTACGAGCAGTACTTC,CASRLAGAYEQYF
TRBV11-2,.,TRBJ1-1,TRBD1,TGTGCCAGCAGCTTACAGGGGGGGACTGAAGCTTTCTTT,CASSLQGGTEAFF
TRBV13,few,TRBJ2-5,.,TGTGCCAGCAGCTTAGGTGTCTTAGCGATGAACTACCAAGAGACCCAGTACTTC,CASSLGVLAMNYQETQYF
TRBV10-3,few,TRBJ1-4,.,TGTGCCATCAGTGGATCCGGGGAGCCTGAAAAACTGTTTTTT,CAISGSGEPEKLFF
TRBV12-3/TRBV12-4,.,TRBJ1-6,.,TGTGCCAGCAGTTCCACCTCCTGGGTAGGTTCGGCCCTCCACTTT,CASSSTSWVGSALHF
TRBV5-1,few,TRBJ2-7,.,TGCGCCAGCAGCTCCCAACGGGACGGATCCTACGAGCAGTACTTC,CASSSQRDGSYEQYF
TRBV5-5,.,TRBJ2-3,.,TGTGCCAGCAGCGGCAACACAGATACGCAGTATTTT,CASSGNTDTQYF
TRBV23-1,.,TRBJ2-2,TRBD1,TGCGCCAGCAGTCAACCGAAGCGACAGGGGGGTGACACCGGGGAGCTGTTTTTT,CASSQPKRQGGDTGELFF
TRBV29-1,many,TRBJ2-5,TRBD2,TGCAGCGTGGATGAGACTAGCGGGGGGAACCAAGAGACCCAGTACTTC,CSVDETSGGNQETQYF
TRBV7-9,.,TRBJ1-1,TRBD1,TGTGCCAGCAGCTGGGGACAGGTGAACACTGAAGCTTTCTTT,CASSWGQVNTEAFF
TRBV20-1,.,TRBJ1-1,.,TGCAGTGCTAGAGATCATACGGACACTGAAGCTTTCTTT,CSARDHTDTEAFF
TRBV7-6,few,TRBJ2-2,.,TGTGCCAGCAGTTCATTCTCCGGGGAGCTGTTTTTT,CASSSFSGELFF
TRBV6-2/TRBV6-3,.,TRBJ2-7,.,TGTGCCAGCAGTTATGTCAGAGCCTACGAGCAGTACTTC,CASSYVRAYEQYF
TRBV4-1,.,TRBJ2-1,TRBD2,TGCGCCAGCAGCCCTTTGTCGGGGGGAAGGTACAATGAGCAGTTCTTC,CASSPLSGGRYNEQFF
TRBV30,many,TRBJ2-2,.,TGTGCCTGGAGTGCGGCTCCGGAGTCCGGGGAGCTGTTTTTT,CAWSAAPESGELFF
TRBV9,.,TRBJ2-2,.,TGTGCCAGCAGCGTAGAGGCCGGGGAGCTGTTTTTT,CASSVEAGELFF
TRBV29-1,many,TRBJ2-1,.,TGCAGCGTTGAAGAAGATCGCGGGCGCTCCTACAATGAGCAGTTCTTC,CSVEEDRGRSYNEQFF
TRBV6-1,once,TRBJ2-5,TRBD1,TGTGCCAGCAGTGGCTGGGACAGCAAAGAGACCCAGTACTTC,CASSGWDSKETQYF